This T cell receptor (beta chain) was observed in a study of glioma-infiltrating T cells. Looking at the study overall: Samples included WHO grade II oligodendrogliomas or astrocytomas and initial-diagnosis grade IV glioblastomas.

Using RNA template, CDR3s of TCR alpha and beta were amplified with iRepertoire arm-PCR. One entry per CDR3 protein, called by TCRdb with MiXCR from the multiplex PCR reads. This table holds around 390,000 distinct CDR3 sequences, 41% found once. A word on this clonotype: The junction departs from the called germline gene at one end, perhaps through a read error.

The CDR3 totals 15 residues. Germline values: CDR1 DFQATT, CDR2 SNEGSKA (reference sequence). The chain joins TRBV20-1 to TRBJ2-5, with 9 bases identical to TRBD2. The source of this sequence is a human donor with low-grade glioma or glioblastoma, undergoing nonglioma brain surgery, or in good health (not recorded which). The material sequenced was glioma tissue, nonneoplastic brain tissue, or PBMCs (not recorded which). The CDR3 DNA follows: TGCAGTGCTAGAGATGAGCGGGAGGTGCCAGAGGCCCAGTACTTC. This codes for CSARDEREVPEAQYF.